These 7 T cell receptor beta chains were all obtained from the same sample, sequenced in a study of T cell responses to AZD1222 COVID-19 vaccine. The protocol was immunoSEQ multiplex PCR, while the TCRdb copy is restricted to in-frame clones and leaves out a portion. Found here are 100,000 to 150,000 clones, around 84% of them singletons; the top ten hold approximately 12%. Specimen: peripheral blood, collected on day 0 of AZD1222 vaccination. Receptors were obtained from an adult in good health.

The gene calls are TRBV28 and TRBJ2-7; D remains unclear. Germline V gives CDR1 MDHEN, CDR2 SYDVKM. The CDR3 loop spans 13 amino acids. Trimming left V 4 bases short and J 0 bases short, with 7 bases between. CDR3 region: CASSYGSSYEQYF. The CDR3 DNA sequence: TGTGCCAGCAGTTACGGCAGCTCCTACGAGCAGTACTTC. Full variable domain (rest looked up from reference TRBV28 and TRBJ2-7): DVKVTQSSRYLVKRTGEKVFLECVQDMDHENMFWYRQDPGLGLRLIYFSYDVKMKEKGDIPEGYSVSREKKERFSLILESASTNQTSMYLCASSYGSSYEQYFGPGTRLTVT.

The rearrangement joins TRBV5-1 to TRBJ1-5; maybe TRBD1 (6 bases). Trimming left V 0 bases short and J 2 bases short, with 9 bases between. The CDR3 spans 15 residues. Looked up from germline, CDR1 is SGHRS and CDR2 is YFSETQ. CDR3 DNA: TGCGCCAGCAGCTTGGTGGGGGCTCGCAATCAGCCCCAGCATTTT. The encoded protein is CASSLVGARNQPQHF.

The chain is built from TRBV9 and TRBJ1-3, with TRBD1 as a possible D gene (5 bases). CDR3 length: 16 amino acids. V shed 2 bases and J shed 0 bases, with 12 bases lying between them. Germline assignment: CDR1 SGDLS and CDR2 YYNGEE. The CDR3 sequence is CASSVGHLLSGNTIYF. The CDR3 coding sequence is TGTGCCAGCAGCGTTGGACACCTACTCTCTGGAAACACCATATATTTT.

This clone was counted once. The chain links TRBV19 to TRBJ2-1; TRBD1 is a possible D gene (6 bases). From germline, CDR1 is LNHDA and CDR2 SQIVND (reference sequence). V lost 4 bases and J 9 bases, leaving 13 bases between the germline ends. The CDR3 runs 13 residues. The CDR3 loop is CASSTRQAGEQFF. The CDR3 DNA is TGTGCCAGTAGTACCCGACAGGCGGGTGAGCAGTTCTTC.

The CDR3, as DNA: TGTGCCAGCAGCGGAAGACTTTCTCCTAATGAAAAACTGTTTTTT. This encodes CASSGRLSPNEKLFF. This chain joins TRBV7-9 and TRBJ1-4; no clear D gene. Germline V lookup: CDR1 SEHNR, CDR2 FQNEAQ (reference sequence). V lost 5 bases, J lost 3 bases, and 13 bases lay in between. The CDR3 spans 15 residues.

This chain links TRBV27 with TRBJ2-3; 8 bases are shared with TRBD2. The CDR3 contains 13 residues. Germline loops: CDR1 MNHEY, CDR2 SMNVEV (reference sequence). The V gene end was trimmed by 8 bases and the J gene end by 2 bases; junction bases not matched to a gene: 3. For the CDR3, the DNA is TGTGCCAGCTCACTAGCGGACACAGATACGCAGTATTTT. It encodes CASSLADTDTQYF.

The V call is TRBV5-1, the J call TRBJ1-1; possibly TRBD1 for D (6 bases). The V end was cut by 2 bases, the J end by 5 bases, with 13 bases between. CDR3 length: 14 amino acids. Germline CDR1 reads SGHRS; CDR2 reads YFSETQ. This chain's CDR3 is CASSLQQGMTEAFF. CDR3 sequence (DNA): TGCGCCAGCAGCTTACAACAGGGTATGACTGAAGCTTTCTTT.